This TCR beta chain was recorded in a study of blood T cell repertoires in COVID-19. Study overall: Acute and convalescent COVID-19 specimens originated in the United States, Italy and Spain. T cells, B-cell-depleted T cells, or PBMCs supplied cDNA or gDNA.

Germline CDR1 is MNHEY and CDR2 is SVGAGI. V dropped 7 bases and J dropped 5; count of bases not matched to a gene: 7. There are 14 residues in the CDR3. TCRdb's table, derived via immunoSEQ multiplex PCR, lists solely in-frame clones and lacks some. The table shows about 200,000 clones, with approximately 86% occurring only once. Membership in each cohort depended on participant-reported clinical history. Recovery meant two consecutive negative NP/OP PCR tests, professional clearance, or resolved symptoms. The genes are TRBV6-5 and TRBJ2-2, with 7 nucleotides matching TRBD1. This receptor was identified in a woman in her thirties who had recovered from COVID-19. Sequenced input: PBMCs or T cells enriched from blood (not recorded which). CDR3 coding DNA: TGTGCCAGCAACAGGGGTAGGGCAACCGGGGAGCTGTTTTTT. It yields the protein CASNRGRATGELFF.